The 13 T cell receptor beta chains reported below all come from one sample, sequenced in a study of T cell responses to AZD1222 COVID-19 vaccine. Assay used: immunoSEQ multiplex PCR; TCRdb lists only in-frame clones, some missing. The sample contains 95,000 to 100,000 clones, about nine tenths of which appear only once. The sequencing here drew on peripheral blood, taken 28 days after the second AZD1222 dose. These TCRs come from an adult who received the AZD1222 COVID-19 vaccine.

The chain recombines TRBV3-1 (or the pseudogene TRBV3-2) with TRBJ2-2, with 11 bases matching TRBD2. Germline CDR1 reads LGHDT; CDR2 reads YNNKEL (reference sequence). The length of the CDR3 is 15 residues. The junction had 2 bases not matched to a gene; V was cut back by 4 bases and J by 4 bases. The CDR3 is CASSRGTSGTGELFF. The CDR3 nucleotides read TGTGCCAGCAGCCGGGGGACTAGCGGCACCGGGGAGCTGTTTTTT.

The CDR3 region is CASSFGDEQYF. The CDR3 DNA sequence: TGCGCCAGCAGCTTCGGAGACGAGCAGTACTTC. The V call is TRBV23-1, the J call TRBJ2-7; D uncertain. TRBV23-1 is an open reading frame whose function is uncertain. V lost 6 bases, J lost 5 bases, and 8 bases lay in between. The CDR3 has 11 residues.

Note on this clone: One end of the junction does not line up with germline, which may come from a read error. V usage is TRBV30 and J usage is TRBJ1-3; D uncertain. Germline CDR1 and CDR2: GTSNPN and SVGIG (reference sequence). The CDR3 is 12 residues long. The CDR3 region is CACSDSGNTIYF. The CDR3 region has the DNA TGTGCCTGCAGTGACTCTGGAAACACCATATATTTT.

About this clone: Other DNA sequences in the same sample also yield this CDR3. The CDR3 coding sequence is TGTGCCTGGAGAGGTTACACTGAAGCTTTCTTT. Translated, it gives CAWRGYTEAFF. This rearrangement joins TRBV30 to TRBJ1-1, with no clear D. This CDR3 is 11 amino acids long. Trimming left V 3 bases short and J 3 bases short, with 5 bases between. Germline V gene lookup returns CDR1 GTSNPN and CDR2 SVGIG (reference sequence).

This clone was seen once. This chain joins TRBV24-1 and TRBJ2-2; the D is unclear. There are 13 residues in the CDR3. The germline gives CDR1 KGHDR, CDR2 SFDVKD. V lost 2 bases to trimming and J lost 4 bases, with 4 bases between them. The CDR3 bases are TGTGCCACCAGTGATTGGAGCACCGGGGAGCTGTTTTTT. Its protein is CATSDWSTGELFF.

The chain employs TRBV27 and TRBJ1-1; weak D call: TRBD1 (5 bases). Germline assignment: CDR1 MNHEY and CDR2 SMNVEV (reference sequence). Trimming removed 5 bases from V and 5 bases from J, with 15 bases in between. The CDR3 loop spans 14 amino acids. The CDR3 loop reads CASSPGGVDTEAFF. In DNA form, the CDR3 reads TGTGCCAGCAGTCCCGGGGGGGTGGATACTGAAGCTTTCTTT.

CDR3 sequence: CASSDRQVSYGYTF. The CDR3 DNA reads as TGTGCCAGCAGCGACCGACAGGTCAGCTATGGCTACACCTTC. The chain has TRBV9 and TRBJ1-2; TRBD1 is a possible D gene (6 bases). V was shortened by 3 bases and J by 4 bases, with 13 bases between the two germline ends. Germline V gives CDR1 SGDLS, CDR2 YYNGEE. The CDR3 runs to 14 residues.

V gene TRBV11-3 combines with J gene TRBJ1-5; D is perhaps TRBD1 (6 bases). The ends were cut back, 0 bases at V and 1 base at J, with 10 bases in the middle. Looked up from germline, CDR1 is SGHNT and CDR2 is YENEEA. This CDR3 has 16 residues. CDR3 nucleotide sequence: TGTGCCAGCAGCTTAGAGGGGGGGGCGAGCAATCAGCCCCAGCATTTT. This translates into CASSLEGGASNQPQHF.

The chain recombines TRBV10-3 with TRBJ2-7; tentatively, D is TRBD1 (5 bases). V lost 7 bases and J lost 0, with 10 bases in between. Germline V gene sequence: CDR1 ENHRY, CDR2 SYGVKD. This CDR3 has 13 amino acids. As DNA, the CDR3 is TGTGCCATCACCCCGGACAACTCCTACGAGCAGTACTTC. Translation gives CAITPDNSYEQYF.

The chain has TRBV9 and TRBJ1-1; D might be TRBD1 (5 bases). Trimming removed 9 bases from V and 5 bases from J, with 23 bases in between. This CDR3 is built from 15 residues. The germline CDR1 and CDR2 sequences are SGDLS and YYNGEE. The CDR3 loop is CATARDFHQGTEAFF. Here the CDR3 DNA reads TGTGCCACGGCCCGGGACTTTCATCAGGGAACTGAAGCTTTCTTT.

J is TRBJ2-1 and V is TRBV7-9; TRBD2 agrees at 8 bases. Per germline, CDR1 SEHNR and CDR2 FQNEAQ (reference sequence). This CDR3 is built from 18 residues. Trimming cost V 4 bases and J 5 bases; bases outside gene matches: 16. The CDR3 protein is CASSWGLRGLAPNNEQFF. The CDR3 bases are TGTGCCAGCAGCTGGGGCCTTCGTGGACTAGCACCGAACAATGAGCAGTTCTTC.

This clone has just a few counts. The CDR3 loop reads CTGGEETQYF. The DNA for the CDR3 is TGTACTGGCGGGGAAGAGACCCAGTACTTC. This chain connects TRBV7-9 to TRBJ2-5, with a tentative D call TRBD2 (6 bases). Looked up from germline, CDR1 is SEHNR and CDR2 is FQNEAQ (reference sequence). The CDR3 has 10 residues.

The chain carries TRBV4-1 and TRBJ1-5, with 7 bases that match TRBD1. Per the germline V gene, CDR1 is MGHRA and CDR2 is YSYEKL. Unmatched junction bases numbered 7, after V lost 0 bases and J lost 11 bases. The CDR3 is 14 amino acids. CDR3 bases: TGCGCCAGCAGCCAAGACAGGGGGTTTCGGTCCCAGCATTTT. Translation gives CASSQDRGFRSQHF.